These 17 T cell receptor beta chains originate from one sample sequenced in a study of neurological immune-mediated disorders. TCRdb analysed the 5' RACE reads with MiXCR anew, one entry per CDR3 protein. The sample yields under 45,000 distinct CDR3 sequences, approximately 14% seen once. Sequencing was done on a sample of CD4+ T cells from blood. The receptors derive from a woman in her sixties with HTLV-1-associated myelopathy (HAM/TSP).

This clonotype was picked up many times. The chain links TRBV28 to TRBJ2-3, with 7 bases matching TRBD1. After removal of 3 bases from V and 2 bases from J, the junction contained 8 bases not matched to a gene. Germline CDR1 and CDR2: MDHEN and SYDVKM. The length of the CDR3 is 16 residues. The CDR3 loop reads CASSLSGTEDTDTQYF. DNA of the CDR3: TGTGCCAGCAGTTTGTCCGGGACAGAGGACACAGATACGCAGTATTTT.

This clonotype was seen repeatedly, ten times or more. CDR3 protein: CASSRGFGGYTF. The CDR3 nucleotides are TGTGCCAGCAGCAGGGGGTTTGGAGGCTACACCTTC. The chain recombines TRBV12-3 or TRBV12-4 with TRBJ1-2; TRBD1 agrees at 7 bases. CDR3 length: 12 amino acids. J gave up 8 bases and V 6 bases, and 6 bases lay outside the gene matches.

This clonotype was seen repeatedly, ten times or more. Written as DNA, the CDR3 is TGCGCCAGCAGCTTGGCAATTAGGACAGCGAACTACGAGCAGTACTTC. Translated, it gives CASSLAIRTANYEQYF. This chain connects TRBV5-1 to TRBJ2-7, with a weak D call TRBD1 (6 bases). V lost 0 bases and J 3 bases, leaving 16 bases between the germline ends. The CDR3 sequence is 16 residues long. Germline CDR1 SGHRS, CDR2 YFSETQ.

This clonotype was seen repeatedly, ten times or more. This chain links TRBV20-1 with TRBJ2-7; 15 bases map to TRBD2. The V segment lost 3 bases and the J segment 1 base; nucleotides outside the gene matches: 13. CDR1 is DFQATT, CDR2 SNEGSKA, per germline (reference sequence). The CDR3 is 19 residues long. In DNA form, the CDR3 reads TGCAGTGCTAGCAAACCGGGACTAGCGGGGGGACTTGTATCCTACGAGCAGTACTTC. Its translation is CSASKPGLAGGLVSYEQYF.

The chain recombines TRBV19 with TRBJ1-1; D remains ambiguous. The CDR3 extends over 13 amino acids. Per the germline V gene, CDR1 is LNHDA and CDR2 is SQIVND (reference sequence). V lost 2 bases, J lost 7 bases, and 11 bases lay in between. The CDR3 loop is CASSIPGRDEAFF. The CDR3 DNA sequence: TGTGCCAGTAGTATACCCGGACGGGATGAAGCTTTCTTT.

This clonotype was detected many times. V is TRBV5-1 and J is TRBJ2-4, with 13 bases lining up with TRBD2. The junction had 7 bases not matched to a gene; V was cut back by 5 bases and J by 8 bases. Germline CDR1 reads SGHRS; CDR2 reads YFSETQ. The CDR3 contains 15 residues. This CDR3 is CASRPGLAGVYIQYF. The DNA of the CDR3 is TGCGCCAGCAGACCCGGACTAGCGGGGGTATACATTCAGTACTTC. Looking up the rest from reference TRBV5-1 and TRBJ2-4 gives the full variable domain: KAGVTQTPRYLIKTRGQQVTLSCSPISGHRSVSWYQQTPGQGLQFLFEYFSETQRNKGNFPGRFSGRQFSNSRSEMNVSTLELGDSALYLCASRPGLAGVYIQYFGAGTRLSVL.

This clonotype has at least ten counts. J is TRBJ2-4 and V is TRBV3-1, with D possibly matching TRBD1 (5 bases). The V end lost 4 bases, the J end lost 7 bases, and 20 bases lay between the germline ends. The CDR3 totals 16 residues. Germline V CDR1 and CDR2: LGHDT, YNNKEL (reference sequence). CDR3 nucleotides: TGTGCCAGCAGCCTTTACTCCTACCCTTCAGGGAACATTCAGTACTTC. Translated: CASSLYSYPSGNIQYF. The full variable domain, completed using reference TRBV3-1 and TRBJ2-4, is DTAVSQTPKYLVTQMGNDKSIKCEQNLGHDTMYWYKQDSKKFLKIMFSYNNKELIINETVPNRFSPKSPDKAHLNLHINSLELGDSAVYFCASSLYSYPSGNIQYFGAGTRLSVL.

This clonotype was picked up many times. The gene calls are TRBV14 and TRBJ1-1; D gene uncertain. Trimming shortened V by 0 bases and J by 3 bases, and 8 bases separated the two germline ends. The CDR3 consists of 14 residues. CDR1 SGHDN and CDR2 FVKESK come from the germline V gene. The CDR3 region has the DNA TGTGCCAGCAGCCAAGAGAATAGTTACACTGAAGCTTTCTTT. This translates into CASSQENSYTEAFF. Full variable domain (missing parts from reference TRBV14 and TRBJ1-1): EAGVTQFPSHSVIEKGQTVTLRCDPISGHDNLYWYRRVMGKEIKFLLHFVKESKQDESGMPNNRFLAERTGGTYSTLKVQPAELEDSGVYFCASSQENSYTEAFFGQGTRLTVV.

In this sample, this clonotype turned up a few times. This chain joins TRBV10-3 and TRBJ2-3, with TRBD2 identical over 8 bases. This CDR3 spans 17 amino acids. Looked up from germline, CDR1 is ENHRY and CDR2 is SYGVKD. The V segment lost 0 bases and the J segment 1 base; nucleotides outside the gene matches: 6. The CDR3 DNA sequence: TGTGCCATCAGTGAGTCGATCGGGGGGGCCGGCACAGATACGCAGTATTTT. Residues: CAISESIGGAGTDTQYF.

This clonotype qualifies as medium-sized. This chain links TRBV20-1 with TRBJ2-3; 13 bases fit TRBD2. V trimming: 5 bases; J trimming: 6 bases; junction bases outside the gene matches: 8. Germline CDR1 and CDR2: DFQATT and SNEGSKA (reference sequence). The CDR3 has 15 residues. The CDR3 DNA reads TGCAGTGCTGCAAGACTAGCGGGGGGACTTGATACGCAGTATTTT. Protein sequence: CSAARLAGGLDTQYF.

This clonotype was observed many times. The chain combines TRBV5-6 with TRBJ2-1; the D gene could be TRBD1 or TRBD2 (5 bases each). V lost 6 bases and J lost 6, with 13 bases in between. Germline CDR1 reads SGHDT; CDR2 reads YYEEEE. This CDR3 has 13 residues. This CDR3 is CASNPGTPNEQFF. CDR3 nucleotides: TGTGCCAGCAACCCCGGGACCCCCAATGAGCAGTTCTTC.

This chain joins TRBV27 and TRBJ2-5, with TRBD1 matching 10 bases. The junction had 4 bases not matched to a gene; V was cut back by 8 bases and J by 4 bases. The CDR3 has 13 residues. The germline V gene has CDR1 MNHEY and CDR2 SMNVEV (reference sequence). CDR3 bases: TGTGCCAGCTCAAGACAGGGGGCAGAGACCCAGTACTTC. This codes for CASSRQGAETQYF.

This chain connects TRBV9 to TRBJ2-6; TRBD1 agrees at 7 bases. The CDR3 is 18 residues long. The V gene end was trimmed by 5 bases and the J gene end by 0 bases; junction bases not matched to a gene: 11. Germline-derived CDR1 and CDR2 are SGDLS and YYNGEE. This chain's CDR3 is CASRSTGAILSGANVLTF. CDR3 coding DNA: TGTGCCAGCAGGTCCACAGGGGCGATCCTCTCTGGGGCCAACGTCCTGACTTTC.

This clonotype was detected ten times or more. The CDR3 spells CSVEGPPQGSDGYTF. CDR3 sequence (DNA): TGCAGCGTTGAGGGGCCCCCCCAGGGCTCTGATGGCTACACCTTC. This chain links TRBV29-1 with TRBJ1-2; weak D call: TRBD1 (5 bases). The V end was cut by 3 bases, the J end by 6 bases, with 20 bases between. This CDR3 has 15 residues. CDR1 is SQVTM and CDR2 is ANQGSEA in the germline V gene. The whole variable domain, remainder taken from reference TRBV29-1 and TRBJ1-2, is SAVISQKPSRDICQRGTSLTIQCQVDSQVTMMFWYRQQPGQSLTLIATANQGSEATYESGFVIDKFPISRPNLTFSTLTVSNMSPEDSSIYLCSVEGPPQGSDGYTFGSGTRLTVV.

This clonotype showed up many times. The chain uses TRBV20-1 and TRBJ2-7; 9 nucleotides line up with TRBD1. From germline, CDR1 is DFQATT and CDR2 SNEGSKA (reference sequence). Trimming took 5 bases from V and 5 from J; bases not matched to a gene: 10. There are 14 residues in the CDR3. Here the CDR3 reads CSAQTGTGSHEQYF. The CDR3 DNA reads TGCAGTGCTCAGACCGGGACAGGGTCCCACGAGCAGTACTTC.

This clonotype was detected ten times or more. This sequence joins TRBV20-1 and TRBJ2-5, with 13 positions matching TRBD2. The V and J ends lost 7 bases and 4 bases, in that order; junction bases with no gene match: 6. The CDR3 covers 14 residues. CDR1 is DFQATT, CDR2 SNEGSKA, per germline (reference sequence). CDR3 bases: TGCAGTGGGTTGGGACTAGCGGGGCGAGAGACCCAGTACTTC. It is translated as CSGLGLAGRETQYF.

This clonotype was seen at least ten times. The chain links TRBV5-6 to TRBJ2-1; a possible D gene is TRBD1 (5 bases). The CDR3 totals 17 residues. Germline assignment: CDR1 SGHDT and CDR2 YYEEEE. The V end lost 2 bases, the J end lost 0 bases, and 15 bases lay between the germline ends. Here the CDR3 DNA reads TGTGCCAGCAGCTTAATAACAGGTGATAGCTCCTACAATGAGCAGTTCTTC. Residues: CASSLITGDSSYNEQFF.